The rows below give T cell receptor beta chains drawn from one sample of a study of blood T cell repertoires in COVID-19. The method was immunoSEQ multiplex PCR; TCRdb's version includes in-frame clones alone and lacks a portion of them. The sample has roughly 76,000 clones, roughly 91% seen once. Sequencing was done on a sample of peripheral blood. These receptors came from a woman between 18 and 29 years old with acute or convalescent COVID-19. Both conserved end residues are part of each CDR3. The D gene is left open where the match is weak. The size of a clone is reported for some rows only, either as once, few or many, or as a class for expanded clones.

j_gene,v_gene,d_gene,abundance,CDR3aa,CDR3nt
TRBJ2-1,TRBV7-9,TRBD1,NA,CASSAGTGFYEQFF,TGTGCCAGCAGCGCCGGGACAGGCTTTTATGAGCAGTTCTTC
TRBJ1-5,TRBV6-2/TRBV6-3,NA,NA,CASSYAGAFQPQHF,TGTGCCAGCAGTTACGCGGGGGCTTTTCAGCCCCAGCATTTT
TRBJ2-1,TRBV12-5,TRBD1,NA,CASGFGTGRLYNEQFF,TGTGCTAGTGGTTTTGGGACAGGGAGACTCTACAATGAGCAGTTCTTC
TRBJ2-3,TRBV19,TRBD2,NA,CASGTWTSGPRGQYF,TGTGCCAGTGGAACTTGGACTAGCGGGCCTAGAGGGCAGTATTTT
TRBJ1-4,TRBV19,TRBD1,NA,CASSALRQGDEKLFF,TGTGCCAGTAGTGCTCTTAGACAGGGGGATGAAAAACTGTTTTTT
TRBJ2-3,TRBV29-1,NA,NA,CSVETGTHTDTQYF,TGCAGCGTTGAGACGGGAACTCACACAGATACGCAGTATTTT
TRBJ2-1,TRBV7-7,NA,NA,CASSLGYGYGNEQFF,TGTGCCAGCAGCTTAGGGTACGGTTACGGGAATGAGCAGTTCTTC
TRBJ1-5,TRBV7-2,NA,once,CASSLVVGNQPQHF,TGTGCCAGCAGCTTAGTTGTAGGCAATCAGCCCCAGCATTTT
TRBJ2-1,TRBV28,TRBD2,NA,CASSYLAGDDNEQFF,TGTGCCAGCAGTTATCTAGCGGGGGATGACAATGAGCAGTTCTTC
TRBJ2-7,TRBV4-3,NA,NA,CASSQDVWPTYEQYF,TGCGCCAGCAGCCAAGATGTGTGGCCGACCTACGAGCAGTACTTC
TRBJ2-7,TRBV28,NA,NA,CASSFGYEQYF,TGTGCCAGCAGTTTCGGGTACGAGCAGTACTTC
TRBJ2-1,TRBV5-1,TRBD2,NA,CASSGGAWNEQFF,TGCGCCAGTAGCGGGGGGGCCTGGAATGAGCAGTTCTTC
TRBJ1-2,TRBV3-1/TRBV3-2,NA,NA,CASSQGWSANYGYTF,TGTGCCAGCAGCCAAGGTTGGAGCGCTAACTATGGCTACACCTTC
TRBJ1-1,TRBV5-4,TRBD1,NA,CASSLDRARANTEAFF,TGTGCCAGCAGTCTCGACAGGGCCAGAGCGAACACTGAAGCTTTCTTT
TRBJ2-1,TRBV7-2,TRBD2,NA,CASSLAGGPYNEQFF,TGTGCCAGCAGCTTAGCGGGAGGGCCCTACAATGAGCAGTTCTTC
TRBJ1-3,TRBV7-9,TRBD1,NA,CASSLDRGEDTIYF,TGTGCCAGCAGCTTAGACAGGGGTGAAGACACCATATATTTT
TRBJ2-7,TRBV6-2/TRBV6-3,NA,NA,CASSYSRPRELYEQYF,TGTGCCAGCAGTTACTCACGGCCAAGGGAGCTATACGAGCAGTACTTC
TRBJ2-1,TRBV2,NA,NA,CASKDSSPREQFF,TGTGCCAGCAAGGATTCCAGCCCCAGGGAGCAGTTCTTC
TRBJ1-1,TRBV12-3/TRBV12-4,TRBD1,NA,CASRQGATEAFF,TGTGCCAGCAGGCAGGGGGCTACTGAAGCTTTCTTT
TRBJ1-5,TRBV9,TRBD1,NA,CASSEQGSNQPQHF,TGTGCCAGCAGCGAACAGGGGAGCAATCAGCCCCAGCATTTT
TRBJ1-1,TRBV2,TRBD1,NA,CASSTGQGTEAFF,TGTGCCAGCAGTACTGGACAGGGCACTGAAGCTTTCTTT
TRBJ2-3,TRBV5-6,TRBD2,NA,CASSLKTSGGYTDTQYF,TGTGCCAGCAGCTTGAAGACTAGCGGGGGGTACACAGATACGCAGTATTTT
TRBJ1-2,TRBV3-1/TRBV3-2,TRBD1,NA,CASSQGSLAGGRGYTF,TGTGCCAGCAGCCAAGGGTCTCTCGCAGGGGGCAGAGGCTACACCTTC
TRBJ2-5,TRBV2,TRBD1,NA,CASRDRYQETQYF,TGTGCCAGCAGGGACAGGTACCAAGAGACCCAGTACTTC
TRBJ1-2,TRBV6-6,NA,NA,CASGAVDRRNGYTF,TGTGCCAGCGGTGCTGTTGACAGAAGGAATGGCTACACCTTC
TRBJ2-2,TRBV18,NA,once,CASSPFPHQNTGELFF,TGTGCCAGCTCACCTTTTCCACACCAGAACACCGGGGAGCTGTTTTTT
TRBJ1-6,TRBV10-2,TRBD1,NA,CASSEGQGGSPLHF,TGCGCCAGCAGTGAGGGACAGGGGGGTTCACCCCTCCACTTT
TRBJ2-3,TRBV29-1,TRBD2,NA,CSGTSGLDTQYF,TGCAGCGGGACTAGCGGATTAGATACGCAGTATTTT
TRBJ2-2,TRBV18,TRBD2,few,CASSPEASGRLSNTGELFF,TGTGCCAGCTCACCGGAGGCTAGCGGGAGACTCTCGAACACCGGGGAGCTGTTTTTT
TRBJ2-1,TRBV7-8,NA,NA,CASSIVGDNEQFF,TGTGCCAGCAGCATAGTCGGGGACAATGAGCAGTTCTTC
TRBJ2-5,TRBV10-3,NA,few,CAISEVYQETQYF,TGTGCCATCAGTGAGGTTTATCAAGAGACCCAGTACTTC
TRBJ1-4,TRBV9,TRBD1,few,CASSSDRIATNEKLFF,TGTGCCAGCAGCTCGGACAGGATTGCAACTAATGAAAAACTGTTTTTT
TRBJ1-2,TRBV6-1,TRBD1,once,CASSEATGGWGYGYTF,TGTGCCAGCAGTGAAGCTACAGGGGGCTGGGGCTATGGCTACACCTTC
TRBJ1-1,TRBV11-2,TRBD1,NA,CASSLRTGTDTEAFF,TGTGCCAGCAGCTTACGGACAGGGACTGACACTGAAGCTTTCTTT
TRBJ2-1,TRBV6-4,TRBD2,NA,CASSRLAGNEQFF,TGTGCCAGCAGTCGGCTAGCGGGTAATGAGCAGTTCTTC
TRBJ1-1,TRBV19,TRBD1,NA,CASSTARTGNTEAFF,TGTGCCAGTAGTACAGCTCGGACAGGGAACACTGAAGCTTTCTTT
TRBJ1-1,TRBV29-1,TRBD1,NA,CSGGDRNTEAFF,TGCAGCGGCGGGGACAGGAACACTGAAGCTTTCTTT